These T cell receptor beta chains were read from a single sample in a study of early T cells in non-severe SARS-CoV-2 infection. MiXCR, run by TCRdb on the 5' RACE reads, gives a single entry per CDR3 protein. This sample has around 62,000 distinct CDR3 sequences, with around an eighth found just once. Sequencing was performed on whole blood. These receptors all stem from an adult who was a healthcare worker with PCR-confirmed SARS-CoV-2 infection or an uninfected control (not recorded which). Each CDR3 is given with its conserved first and last residue. A D gene is named only where the DNA matches it firmly. Clone size is given for some rows only: seen once, a few or many times, or a class if the clone is expanded.

d_gene,j_gene,v_gene,abundance,CDR3aa,CDR3nt
NA,TRBJ2-1,TRBV6-5,few,CASSYLRTNEQFF,TGTGCCAGCAGTTACCTGAGGACGAATGAGCAGTTCTTC
TRBD2,TRBJ2-2,TRBV25-1,once,CASSEGWASGRTGELFF,TGTGCCAGCAGTGAAGGGTGGGCTAGCGGGAGAACCGGGGAGCTGTTTTTT
NA,TRBJ2-2,TRBV2,few,CASTRGTANTGELFF,TGTGCCAGCACCCGCGGGACAGCGAACACCGGGGAGCTGTTTTTT
NA,TRBJ2-3,TRBV6-6,NA,CASSPAGGYSTDTQYF,TGTGCCAGCAGTCCCGCGGGCGGGTATAGCACAGATACGCAGTATTTT
TRBD1,TRBJ1-2,TRBV5-1,few,CASSFTGENGYTF,TGCGCCAGCAGCTTTACAGGGGAGAATGGCTACACCTTC
NA,TRBJ2-2,TRBV5-4,many,CASTRPGDTGELFF,TGTGCCAGCACCCGTCCAGGCGACACCGGGGAGCTGTTTTTT
NA,TRBJ2-3,TRBV5-1,many,CASSLPGGTDTQYF,TGCGCCAGCAGCTTGCCGGGAGGCACAGATACGCAGTATTTT
NA,TRBJ2-7,TRBV28,many,CASRPGATYEQYF,TGTGCCAGCCGACCCGGGGCTACCTACGAGCAGTACTTC
NA,TRBJ2-3,TRBV19,NA,CASSGSAGITDTQYF,TGTGCCAGTAGTGGGTCCGCGGGGATCACAGATACGCAGTATTTT
NA,TRBJ2-1,TRBV12-3/TRBV12-4,NA,CASSPGWGAGSYNEQFF,TGTGCCAGCAGCCCCGGTTGGGGGGCCGGCTCCTACAATGAGCAGTTCTTC
NA,TRBJ1-2,TRBV9,NA,CASSSSGQNYGYTF,TGTGCCAGCAGCTCTTCGGGGCAGAACTATGGCTACACCTTC
TRBD1,TRBJ1-1,TRBV20-1,many,CSFYRGNTEAFF,TGCAGTTTCTACAGGGGTAACACTGAAGCTTTCTTT
NA,TRBJ1-2,TRBV7-6,NA,CASSFEPRGDNYGYTF,TGTGCCAGCAGCTTCGAGCCCAGGGGAGATAACTATGGCTACACCTTC
NA,TRBJ1-4,TRBV7-9,NA,CASSWWGNGEKLFF,TGTGCCAGCAGCTGGTGGGGGAATGGCGAAAAACTGTTTTTT
TRBD2,TRBJ2-7,TRBV5-4,few,CASSLGLAGREQYF,TGTGCCAGCAGCCTGGGACTAGCGGGACGCGAGCAGTACTTC
NA,TRBJ2-3,TRBV12-3/TRBV12-4,many,CASSLGTATSTDTQYF,TGTGCCAGCAGTTTAGGCACAGCGACTAGCACAGATACGCAGTATTTT
NA,TRBJ2-7,TRBV7-6,many,CASSLSGFTYEQYF,TGTGCCAGCAGCTTATCCGGGTTCACCTACGAGCAGTACTTC
NA,TRBJ2-3,TRBV7-2,NA,CASSLVLLSTDTQYF,TGTGCCAGCAGCTTAGTACTTCTAAGCACAGATACGCAGTATTTT
NA,TRBJ1-1,TRBV20-1,many,CSARGFGTEAFF,TGCAGTGCTAGGGGGTTTGGTACTGAAGCTTTCTTT
TRBD2,TRBJ2-1,TRBV20-1,NA,CSVLGASGRGEQFF,TGCAGTGTGCTCGGAGCTAGCGGGAGGGGTGAGCAGTTCTTC
NA,TRBJ1-5,TRBV12-3/TRBV12-4,many,CASSFSLSNQPQHF,TGTGCCAGCAGTTTCTCTTTAAGCAATCAGCCCCAGCATTTT
TRBD1,TRBJ2-1,TRBV24-1,few,CATSDQTDREIDEQFF,TGTGCCACCAGTGACCAAACGGACAGGGAAATCGATGAGCAGTTCTTC
NA,TRBJ1-1,TRBV7-6,NA,CASSYRAGDTEAFF,TGTGCCAGCAGCTACAGGGCTGGGGACACTGAAGCTTTCTTT
NA,TRBJ2-7,TRBV30,NA,CAWILKGTYEQYF,TGTGCCTGGATCCTCAAGGGGACGTACGAGCAGTACTTC
NA,TRBJ2-3,TRBV5-1,few,CASSPPATDTQYF,TGCGCCAGCAGCCCTCCCGCCACAGATACGCAGTATTTT
TRBD1,TRBJ2-7,TRBV7-9,few,CASSLSQGAYEQYF,TGTGCCAGCAGCTTAAGTCAGGGGGCCTACGAGCAGTACTTC
NA,TRBJ2-5,TRBV9,NA,CASSLRGGDQETQYF,TGTGCCAGCAGCCTTAGAGGGGGGGATCAAGAGACCCAGTACTTC
TRBD1,TRBJ2-7,TRBV20-1,NA,CSAREFPDRGHYEQYF,TGCAGTGCTAGAGAGTTCCCGGACAGGGGGCACTACGAGCAGTACTTC
TRBD1,TRBJ2-1,TRBV6-5,NA,CASSYSGQVDPFF,TGTGCCAGCAGTTACAGCGGACAGGTTGATCCGTTCTTC
TRBD2,TRBJ2-7,TRBV20-1,many,CSAREEREGYEQYF,TGCAGTGCTAGAGAGGAGCGGGAGGGATACGAGCAGTACTTC
NA,TRBJ2-1,TRBV20-1,few,CSARTFRGSYNEQFF,TGCAGTGCTAGAACCTTCAGGGGCTCCTACAATGAGCAGTTCTTC
NA,TRBJ2-1,TRBV9,many,CASSAGTQPIHEQFF,TGTGCCAGCAGCGCAGGGACGCAGCCGATCCATGAGCAGTTCTTC
NA,TRBJ2-1,TRBV20-1,few,CSARDRVAGEQFF,TGCAGTGCTAGAGATAGGGTAGCCGGTGAGCAGTTCTTC
TRBD1,TRBJ2-4,TRBV7-2,NA,CASSLERGPRGKNIQYF,TGTGCCAGCAGCTTAGAAAGGGGGCCAAGGGGGAAAAACATTCAGTACTTC
TRBD2,TRBJ2-1,TRBV7-8,many,CASSARTSSYNEQFF,TGTGCCAGCAGCGCCCGGACTAGCAGCTACAATGAGCAGTTCTTC
NA,TRBJ2-7,TRBV4-2,few,CASSQEELANYEQYF,TGTGCCAGCAGCCAAGAAGAATTGGCAAACTACGAGCAGTACTTC
NA,TRBJ1-5,TRBV28,NA,CASSIGRVNQPQHF,TGTGCCAGCTCAATTGGGAGGGTCAATCAGCCCCAGCATTTT
TRBD2,TRBJ2-3,TRBV3-1,many,CASSQNLAGTQYF,TGTGCCAGCAGCCAGAACTTAGCGGGTACGCAGTATTTT
NA,TRBJ2-2,TRBV7-9,few,CASSLGGIGELFF,TGTGCCAGCAGCTTAGGGGGAATCGGGGAGCTGTTTTTT
NA,TRBJ2-7,TRBV28,NA,CASSPPASYEQYF,TGTGCCAGCAGCCCCCCCGCGTCCTACGAGCAGTACTTC
NA,TRBJ2-1,TRBV5-1,once,CASSLLGPLNEQFF,TGCGCCAGCAGCTTGCTAGGGCCCCTGAATGAGCAGTTCTTC
TRBD1,TRBJ2-7,TRBV6-1,NA,CAANRDRGNEQYF,TGTGCCGCTAACCGGGACAGGGGAAACGAGCAGTACTTC
TRBD2,TRBJ2-5,TRBV20-1,few,CSASQARGGQETQYF,TGCAGTGCTAGTCAAGCGCGGGGGGGCCAAGAGACCCAGTACTTC
TRBD2,TRBJ2-7,TRBV20-1,many,CSAGLAGGFYEQYF,TGCAGTGCTGGACTAGCGGGAGGGTTTTACGAGCAGTACTTC
NA,TRBJ2-1,TRBV28,many,CASSLGEPNEQFF,TGTGCCAGCAGTTTAGGGGAGCCTAACGAGCAGTTCTTC
NA,TRBJ2-1,TRBV6-1,few,CASSEGQGYNEQFF,TGTGCCAGCAGTGAAGGTCAGGGTTACAATGAGCAGTTCTTC
NA,TRBJ2-1,TRBV6-6,many,CATASTSSYNEQFF,TGTGCCACCGCTTCTACGAGCTCCTACAATGAGCAGTTCTTC
TRBD2,TRBJ2-7,TRBV7-9,many,CASSLLAGGGYEQYF,TGTGCCAGCAGCTTATTAGCGGGAGGCGGATACGAGCAGTACTTC
TRBD1,TRBJ2-5,TRBV29-1,few,CSVADRGETQYF,TGCAGCGTTGCCGACAGGGGAGAGACCCAGTACTTC
NA,TRBJ2-1,TRBV3-1,many,CASSHRDSFNEQFF,TGTGCCAGCAGCCACAGGGACTCCTTCAATGAGCAGTTCTTC
TRBD2,TRBJ2-1,TRBV7-3,NA,CASSLGASGINEQFF,TGTGCCAGCAGCTTAGGAGCTAGCGGGATCAATGAGCAGTTCTTC
TRBD2,TRBJ2-1,TRBV3-1,NA,CASSQDLAGGLFNEQFF,TGTGCCAGCAGCCAAGATCTCGCGGGAGGGCTTTTCAATGAGCAGTTCTTC
TRBD2,TRBJ2-7,TRBV7-9,NA,CASSLARTSKDYEQYF,TGTGCCAGCAGCTTAGCTCGGACTAGCAAAGACTACGAGCAGTACTTC
NA,TRBJ1-4,TRBV27,many,CASSFSGAQLFF,TGTGCCAGCAGTTTCTCAGGGGCGCAACTGTTTTTT
TRBD1,TRBJ1-4,TRBV29-1,few,CSVTGQEVGINEKLFF,TGCAGCGTAACAGGACAGGAGGTGGGGATCAATGAAAAACTGTTTTTT